The source of this T cell receptor (beta chain) is a study of blood T cell repertoires in COVID-19. Study details: The cDNA or gDNA used as material had been derived from T cells, B-cell-depleted T cells, or PBMCs.

The sample holds one count of this clone. Germline V gene sequence: CDR1 LNHDA, CDR2 SQIVND (reference sequence). This CDR3 has 16 residues. The germline V and J ends were trimmed by 5 bases and 7 bases, with 18 bases remaining between them. The table came from immunoSEQ multiplex PCR; TCRdb's copy has only in-frame clones and leaves some out. The sample comprises a few hundred thousand clones, around 90% of which are singletons, and around 1.2% rests with the top ten. What was sequenced was peripheral blood. This TCR derives from a man in his forties with acute or convalescent COVID-19. J is TRBJ1-6 and V is TRBV19; the D gene is possibly TRBD1 (6 bases). The CDR3 DNA is TGTGCCAGTAGTCCTGGGGCGACAGGAAAGAATTCACCCCTCCACTTT. It translates to CASSPGATGKNSPLHF.